This TCR beta chain was retrieved from a study of circulating CD8 cells and anti-PD-1 response in melanoma. Study details: Treatment was intravenous nivolumab at 3 mg/kg every 2 weeks. Response groups: complete/partial responders versus stable/progressive non-responders.

Study outcomes and limitations: Clonotype sharing was highest between DPOS and TIGIT subsets. Published repertoire comparisons used only baseline and M1 samples.

Live CD3+CD8+TCRalphabeta+ cells were sorted into four subsets by PD-1 and/or TIGIT. Germline V gene sequence: CDR1 MDHEN, CDR2 SYDVKM. J was trimmed by 0 bases and V by 8 bases; bases with no gene match: 9. The CDR3 is made up of 16 amino acids. By share, this clonotype counts as large. Antigen unknown. Each library started from about 15 ng of total RNA using the QIAseq Immune Repertoire TCR panel. TCRdb ran MiXCR on the reads and lists one entry per CDR3 protein. There are some 750 distinct CDR3 sequences in the sample; approximately 6.5% occur only once, and roughly 12% lies in the top ten. The TCR sequence derives from a human donor with melanoma. The sample consisted of CD8+ T cells from PBMCs, taken at baseline or after one month of anti-PD-1 therapy (not recorded which). The chain employs TRBV28 and TRBJ2-5, with 10 bases that match TRBD2. In DNA form, the CDR3 reads TGTGCCAGCGGGGATCCGGGACTAGCGTACCAAGAGACCCAGTACTTC. This encodes CASGDPGLAYQETQYF.